These T cell receptor delta chains were read from a single sample in a study of gamma-delta chains in newborns, infants, children. TCRdb repeated clone calling on the reads with CATT. This repertoire shows roughly 7,900 delta-chain clones, over 1.5% found once; its top ten account for around 7.9%. The specimen sequenced was blood. All receptors come from a child who was a newborn, infant or young child, either healthy, febrile or measles-vaccinated (not recorded which). The CDR3 runs from the conserved cysteine through the conserved F or W. Fields, in order: J gene, clone size, D gene, V gene, CDR3 length, CDR3 DNA, CDR3 protein. The D gene is left open where the match is weak. Clone size is shown for a subset of rows, as once, few, many or a class of expanded clone.

TRDJ1	medium-sized	-	TRDV1	14	TGTGCTCTTGACCTAAGGCGGTGGGGGGATAAACTCATCTTT	CALDLRRWGDKLIF
TRDJ1	medium-sized	-	TRDV1	25	TGTGCTCTTGGGGAACTAAACACCTTCCCCTCCTTTCCCTATACTGGGGCACCGTACACCGATAAACTCATCTTT	CALGELNTFPSFPYTGAPYTDKLIF
TRDJ1	few	TRDD3	TRDV2	16	TGTGCCTGTGACACCTCACCCTCTACTGGGGGAGGTAAACTCATCTTT	CACDTSPSTGGGKLIF
TRDJ1	medium-sized	TRDD3	TRDV1	19	TGTGCTCTTGGGGAACTGTTGGCCCATGGGGGGGATACGCGCGTGAATCTCATCTTT	CALGELLAHGGDTRVNLIF
TRDJ1	medium-sized	-	TRDV2	18	TGTGCCTGTGACTCCTTAAGCAGGGGGAGACTCTACACCGATAAACTCATCTTT	CACDSLSRGRLYTDKLIF
TRDJ1	medium-sized	TRDD3	TRDV1	23	TGTGCTCTTGGGGAAAATATGGTGAGGTACCTAGGAGGGATACGAGGAGGGGCCGATAAACTCATCTTT	CALGENMVRYLGGIRGGADKLIF
TRDJ1	few	TRDD3	TRDV2	21	TGTGCCTGCGGCACCGTGGGAAACTGGGGGACAGATACCGCATACGCCGATAAACTCATCTTT	CACGTVGNWGTDTAYADKLIF
TRDJ1	medium-sized	TRDD3	TRDV1	24	TGTGCTCTTGAGGTTCCCGGGGAAGACTCCGTGGCTTTTACTGGGGGATACGAAGACGATAAACTCATCTTT	CALEVPGEDSVAFTGGYEDDKLIF
TRDJ1	medium-sized	TRDD3	TRDV3	19	TGTGCCCTTCGGGTCCCATATATGATACTGGGGGATACGCCCGATAAACTCATCTTT	CALRVPYMILGDTPDKLIF
TRDJ2	medium-sized	TRDD3	TRDV1	19	TGTGCTCTTGGGGAATACCCTGGGGGACACATTGCTTTGACAGCACAACTCTTCTTT	CALGEYPGGHIALTAQLFF
TRDJ1	medium-sized	TRDD3	TRDV1	18	TGTGCTCTTGGGGAACGAGGACTTCTCTGGGGGCGGACCGATAAACTCATCTTT	CALGERGLLWGRTDKLIF
TRDJ1	few	TRDD3	TRDV1	18	TGTGCTCTTGGGGTCCTCCGAACGTCTGGGGGGGGGACCGATAAACTCATCTTT	CALGVLRTSGGGTDKLIF
TRDJ1	medium-sized	TRDD3	TRDV2	17	TGTGCCTGTGACCCCCGCTCCCTGGGGGATAAGAGCGATAAACTCATCTTT	CACDPRSLGDKSDKLIF
TRDJ1	medium-sized	-	TRDV2	15	TGTGCCTGTGACACGGGGGTCACGTACACCGATAAACTCATCTTT	CACDTGVTYTDKLIF
TRDJ1	medium-sized	-	TRDV1	18	TGTGCTCTTGGGGAACAGGGTGGCTGGGCGCCTAACACCGATAAACTCATCTTT	CALGEQGGWAPNTDKLIF
TRDJ1	-	TRDD3	TRDV1	21	TGTGCTCTTGGGGAACTATTACCCCGTACTGGGGGATACCCCGACACCGATAAACTCATCTTT	CALGELLPRTGGYPDTDKLIF
TRDJ1	few	TRDD3	TRDV1	21	TGTGCTCTTGGGGACCGCTTCGGTCCTGGGGGATACGTTCTTCGGGGCGATAAACTCATCTTT	CALGDRFGPGGYVLRGDKLIF
TRDJ1	large	TRDD3	TRDV2	18	TGTGCCTGTGACACTCGAGGTGGGGGATACGCGTACACCGATAAACTCATCTTT	CACDTRGGGYAYTDKLIF
TRDJ1	medium-sized	-	TRDV1	14	TGTGCTCTTGGGGGAGAGCCGTACACCGATAAACTCATCTTT	CALGGEPYTDKLIF
TRDJ1	-	TRDD3	TRDV1	21	TGTGCTCTTGGGGATTGCTTCCCACACTGGGGGATAAGGGGATACACCGATAAACTCATCTTT	CALGDCFPHWGIRGYTDKLIF
TRDJ1	few	TRDD2	TRDV1	17	TGTGCTCTTGGGGAACCGGCCTTCCTACTGTACACCGATAAACTCATCTTT	CALGEPAFLLYTDKLIF
TRDJ2	medium-sized	-	TRDV1	20	TGTGCTCTTGGGGGAACAATGCGTGTTCCAGGACCGGTTTCGGTAGCACAACTCTTCTTT	CALGGTMRVPGPVSVAQLFF
TRDJ1	medium-sized	TRDD3	TRDV1	23	TGTGCTCTTGGGGCCACAGGACTACGTGGGGCCCCTGGGGGATCCCTGTACACCGATAAACTCATCTTT	CALGATGLRGAPGGSLYTDKLIF
TRDJ1	-	-	TRDV1	19	TGTGCTCCTGGGGAACTACCTCGTAGGAGGACACGACTTACCGATAAACTCATCTTT	CAPGELPRRRTRLTDKLIF
TRDJ3	-	TRDD3	TRDV3	26	TGTGCCTTTGCTGCCCTCAACTTCCGACCGAGTGATAGTACTGGGGGCAGCTCCTGGGACACCCGACGGATGTTTTTC	CAFAALNFRPSDSTGGSSWDTRRMFF
TRDJ2	medium-sized	-	TRDV1	19	TGTGCTCTTGGGGAAGCGCCTCAGGCACGGGAGGGACTGACAGCACAACTCTTCTTT	CALGEAPQAREGLTAQLFF
TRDJ1	few	TRDD3	TRDV1	22	TGTGCTCTTGGGGAACCCAATCGCGGGACCCGCAGGCTGGGGGATTACACCGATAAACTCATCTTT	CALGEPNRGTRRLGDYTDKLIF
TRDJ1	-	TRDD3	TRDV3	25	TGTGCCTGCCTCTGTGCCGGCCTTCCCTCTTATTACTGGGGGTCGCAACTTCCCCTCACCGATAAACTCATCTTT	CACLCAGLPSYYWGSQLPLTDKLIF
TRDJ1	many	-	TRDV1	21	TGTGCTCTTGGGGAATGGGGGTCCTTCCTACGTCTCTGGGGGACGACCGATAAACTCATCTTT	CALGEWGSFLRLWGTTDKLIF
TRDJ1	many	TRDD3	TRDV1	19	TGTGCTCTTGGGTCGTTGTACTGGGGACCGAAGAGGTACACCGATAAACTCATCTTT	CALGSLYWGPKRYTDKLIF
TRDJ1	medium-sized	TRDD3	TRDV2	14	TGTGCCTGTGACAGGGGATACGGGACCGATAAACTCATCTTT	CACDRGYGTDKLIF
TRDJ1	-	-	TRDV1	18	TGTGCTCTTGGAGTTTACCCAGCAACCGAAAAATACACCGATAAACTCATCTTT	CALGVYPATEKYTDKLIF
TRDJ1	medium-sized	-	TRDV1	17	TGTGCTCTTGGGGAAGTACGCCCTCTCGACTACACCGATAAACTCATCTTT	CALGEVRPLDYTDKLIF
TRDJ1	-	TRDD3	TRDV2	14	TGTGCCTGTTATTACTGGGGGGACACCGATAAACTCATCTTT	CACYYWGDTDKLIF
TRDJ1	medium-sized	TRDD3	TRDV1	17	TGTGCTCTTGGGGAGTACTGGGGGATTCCCTACACCGATAAACTCATCTTT	CALGEYWGIPYTDKLIF
TRDJ1	-	TRDD2	TRDV3	18	TGTGCCTTTACCAAAAACCCCTTCCTGCCCCCGTACACCGATAAACTCATCTTT	CAFTKNPFLPPYTDKLIF
TRDJ1	medium-sized	TRDD3	TRDV3	17	TGTGCCCACAACCTAATACCGGGGGATACGCGTGTTAGGAAACTCATCTTT	CAHNLIPGDTRVRKLIF
TRDJ1	medium-sized	TRDD3	TRDV1	19	TGTGCTCTTGGGGAATATGCTGGGGTGGGGGATCCCAACACCGATAAACTCATCTTT	CALGEYAGVGDPNTDKLIF
TRDJ1	-	TRDD3	TRDV1	20	TGTGCTCTTGGGGAGCAACCCTCCTTCCTCTGGGGGATACGTTCCGATAAACTCATCTTT	CALGEQPSFLWGIRSDKLIF
TRDJ1	-	-	TRDV1	16	TGTGCTCTTGGGGAATTAGTACTGCTGTACACCGATAAACTCATCTTT	CALGELVLLYTDKLIF
TRDJ3	medium-sized	TRDD3	TRDV2	20	TGTGCCTGTGACCCTAAGCTGGGGGATCCGAACTCCTGGGACACCCGACAGATGTTTTTC	CACDPKLGDPNSWDTRQMFF
TRDJ1	few	TRDD3	TRDV1	22	TGTGCTCTTGGGGAACACTTGAGTCGCGGATACGGCCGCAATGCCCACACCGATAAACTCATCTTT	CALGEHLSRGYGRNAHTDKLIF
TRDJ1	medium-sized	TRDD3	TRDV2	19	TGTGCCTGTGACACCGGACTGGGGGACGATCGGCCCTACACCGATAAACTCATCTTT	CACDTGLGDDRPYTDKLIF
TRDJ1	medium-sized	-	TRDV1	11	TGTGCTCTTGGGCATATCGATAAACTCATCTTT	CALGHIDKLIF
TRDJ1	few	TRDD3	TRDV1	19	TGTGCTCTTGGGGAACCCCCCCCGTACTGGGGGATACCGGTCGATAAACTCATCTTT	CALGEPPPYWGIPVDKLIF
TRDJ1	medium-sized	-	TRDV2	15	TGTGCCTGTGACACCGGCTGGGGAAGAGATGAGAAACTCATCTTT	CACDTGWGRDEKLIF
TRDJ3	medium-sized	-	TRDV2	10	TGTGCCTGTGACACCCGACAGATGTTTTTC	CACDTRQMFF
TRDJ1	-	TRDD3	TRDV1	20	TGTGCTCTTGGGGACCCTTCCCCTTTACTGGGGGATTGGAATTATTTGCGACTCATCTTT	CALGDPSPLLGDWNYLRLIF
TRDJ1	-	TRDD3	TRDV1	23	TGTGCTCTTGGGGAACTAAATCCCCCCCTTCCTCCCGCTGGGGGATACTGGACCGATAAACCCATCTTT	CALGELNPPLPPAGGYWTDKPIF
TRDJ3	few	TRDD3	TRDV1	25	TGTGCTCTTGGGCCCCCTTCCTACGAACTGGGGGATACGCTTTACAGCTCCTGGGACACCCGGCAGATGTTTTTC	CALGPPSYELGDTLYSSWDTRQMFF
TRDJ1	medium-sized	TRDD3	TRDV1	19	TGTGCTCTTGGGGAACTAAAGGATCGGGGATACGGGTACACCGATAAACTCATCTTT	CALGELKDRGYGYTDKLIF
TRDJ3	medium-sized	-	TRDV2	15	TGTGCCTGTGACACCGGATACTGGGACACCCGACAGATGTTTTTC	CACDTGYWDTRQMFF
TRDJ1	-	TRDD3	TRDV1	23	TGTGCTCTTGGAAGGTCCTTAGAGAGGGGCACTGGGGGATACGCTCCACTTGGCGATAAACTCATCTTT	CALGRSLERGTGGYAPLGDKLIF
TRDJ1	medium-sized	TRDD3	TRDV1	19	TGTGCTCTTGGGGAGTCTCCTACAGTTGGGGGGATACGCACCGATAAACTCATCTTT	CALGESPTVGGIRTDKLIF